These 30 T cell receptor beta chains share one sample of origin, sequenced in a study of T cells after yellow fever vaccination. TCRdb re-derived calls from the 5' RACE reads in MiXCR, one entry per CDR3 protein. In the table there are roughly 140,000 distinct CDR3 sequences, approximately 7.7% of which are singletons. The material was CD4+ T cells sorted from PBMCs, obtained 5 days after the yellow fever booster vaccination. These receptor sequences come from a man younger than 45 who received the YFV17D yellow fever vaccine.

Ten or more counts support this clonotype. The V call is TRBV6-5, the J call TRBJ2-3; 12 bases agree with TRBD2. This CDR3 is 16 amino acids long. The germline V gene encodes CDR1 MNHEY and CDR2 SVGAGI. Trimming took 2 bases from V and 5 from J; bases not matched to a gene: 5. The CDR3, as DNA: TGTGCCAGCAGTTACAGACTAGCGGGAGTGAAAGATACGCAGTATTTT. Residues: CASSYRLAGVKDTQYF.

This clonotype was detected ten times or more. J is TRBJ2-7 and V is TRBV12-3 or TRBV12-4; 8 nucleotides line up with TRBD2. The CDR3 is made up of 15 amino acids. After removal of 6 bases from V and 0 bases from J, the junction contained 7 bases not matched to a gene. The DNA of the CDR3 is TGTGCCAGCAGGGTTAGCGGGACCAGCTCCTACGAGCAGTACTTC. Encoded protein: CASRVSGTSSYEQYF.

This clonotype has just a few counts. This rearrangement joins TRBV7-2 to TRBJ2-3; no firm D call. V lost 0 bases, J lost 3 bases, and 7 bases lay in between. CDR1 and CDR2 from the germline V gene are SGHTA and FQGNSA. The CDR3 totals 14 residues. The CDR3 sequence is CASSLASRTDTQYF. The CDR3 bases are TGTGCCAGCAGCTTAGCGTCTCGAACAGATACGCAGTATTTT. Together with reference TRBV7-2 and TRBJ2-3, the CDR3 gives the full variable domain: GAGVSQSPSNKVTEKGKDVELRCDPISGHTALYWYRQSLGQGLEFLIYFQGNSAPDKSGLPSDRFSAERTGGSVSTLTIQRTQQEDSAVYLCASSLASRTDTQYFGPGTRLTVL.

This clonotype was observed at least ten times. This chain links TRBV9 with TRBJ2-3; D is tentatively TRBD1 or TRBD2 (5 bases each). The V and J ends lost 0 bases and 5 bases respectively, with 13 bases between them. CDR3 size: 15 residues. The germline V gene encodes CDR1 SGDLS and CDR2 YYNGEE. This chain's CDR3 is CASSVGGFRLDTQYF. CDR3 nucleotides: TGTGCCAGCAGCGTAGGGGGGTTTCGGCTAGATACGCAGTATTTT. Based on the CDR3 plus reference TRBV9 and TRBJ2-3, the full variable domain is DSGVTQTPKHLITATGQRVTLRCSPRSGDLSVYWYQQSLDQGLQFLIQYYNGEERAKGNILERFSAQQFPDLHSELNLSSLELGDSALYFCASSVGGFRLDTQYFGPGTRLTVL.

This clonotype was recorded many times. In nucleotides, the CDR3 is TGTGCCAGCAGCTTACACCCGAACACTGAAGCTTTCTTT. Its translation is CASSLHPNTEAFF. The J gene is TRBJ1-1, the V gene TRBV7-8; no definite D call. Germline V lookup: CDR1 SGHVS, CDR2 FQNEAQ. V lost 2 bases and J lost 1, with 5 bases in between. The CDR3 has 13 amino acids. Looking up the rest from reference TRBV7-8 and TRBJ1-1 gives the full variable domain: GAGVSQSPRYKVAKRGQDVALRCDPISGHVSLFWYQQALGQGPEFLTYFQNEAQLDKSGLPSDRFFAERPEGSVSTLKIQRTQQEDSAVYLCASSLHPNTEAFFGQGTRLTVV.

This clonotype came up many times. The genes are TRBV4-3 and TRBJ1-1, with D unclear. The V and J ends lost 1 base and 1 base respectively, with 22 bases between them. In germline, CDR1 is LGHNA, CDR2 YSLEER. The CDR3 length is 19 residues. The CDR3 nucleotides are TGCGCCAGCAGCCAAGCCCCCGGGGAGGCCGCGACGAGGAACACTGAAGCTTTCTTT. It yields the protein CASSQAPGEAATRNTEAFF.

The sample holds a few counts of this clonotype. This rearrangement joins TRBV20-1 to TRBJ2-1; TRBD2 agrees at 12 bases. Germline CDR1 is DFQATT and CDR2 is SNEGSKA (reference sequence). Losses at the gene ends were 4 bases for V and 8 bases for J; bases not matched to a gene: 9. The CDR3 extends over 15 amino acids. The CDR3 loop is CSAIPGTSGRYEQFF. CDR3 in DNA: TGCAGTGCTATCCCGGGCACTAGCGGGAGGTATGAGCAGTTCTTC.

Points on this clonotype: A read error may explain this, as a much larger clone is one base away. This rearrangement joins TRBV20-1 to TRBJ2-1; the D gene could be TRBD1 or TRBD2 (5 bases each). CDR1 is DFQATT, CDR2 SNEGSKA, per germline (reference sequence). The CDR3 has 14 residues. The CDR3: CSAREGVRANVQFF. DNA for the CDR3: TGCAGTGCTAGAGAGGGGGTCAGGGCGAATGTGCAGTTCTTC.

V gene TRBV20-1 combines with J gene TRBJ2-1; D uncertain. The CDR3 loop spans 11 amino acids. V gave up 1 base and J gave up 10 bases, with 8 bases separating them. Germline values: CDR1 DFQATT, CDR2 SNEGSKA (reference sequence). The CDR3 spells CSARVRAEQFF. The CDR3 DNA reads as TGCAGTGCTAGAGTCCGGGCAGAGCAGTTCTTC.

This clonotype was counted at least ten times. The chain links TRBV10-3 to TRBJ2-5; possibly TRBD1 for D (5 bases). Trimming shortened V by 11 bases and J by 2 bases, and 12 bases separated the two germline ends. Germline V gene lookup returns CDR1 ENHRY and CDR2 SYGVKD. The CDR3 is 12 amino acids. The CDR3 DNA follows: TGTGCCGTGGGGTACAGGCAAGAGACCCAGTACTTC. Residues: CAVGYRQETQYF.

The chain combines TRBV5-1 with TRBJ2-5, with D possibly being TRBD1 (5 bases). V shed 6 bases and J shed 3 bases, with 15 bases lying between them. The CDR3 runs to 14 residues. The V gene's germline CDR1 is SGHRS and CDR2 YFSETQ. Here the CDR3 DNA reads TGCGCCAGCAATAAAGGAACAGGCAAAGAGACCCAGTACTTC. Amino acids: CASNKGTGKETQYF.

This clonotype was picked up many times. The J gene is TRBJ2-7, the V gene TRBV2, with D perhaps TRBD2 (5 bases). CDR3 size: 15 residues. The V gene's germline CDR1 is SNHLY and CDR2 FYNNEI. Trimming removed 8 bases at V and 3 bases at J, with 20 bases between. In DNA, the CDR3 is TGTGCCAGCTCGGACTCGACGGGCCGAAGCTACGAGCAGTACTTC. Its translation: CASSDSTGRSYEQYF.

About this clonotype itself: At one end, the junction sequence differs from germline, possibly due to a read error. The V and J genes are TRBV3-1 and TRBJ2-7, with 8 bases lining up with TRBD2. CDR3 size: 16 residues. CDR1 and CDR2 (germline): LGHDT, YNNKEL (reference sequence). CDR3 bases: TGTGCCTGCAGCCAATGGTTGCGAGCGGGAGACTACGAGCAGTACTTC. This encodes CACSQWLRAGDYEQYF.

The sample holds many counts of this clonotype. V is TRBV20-1 and J is TRBJ2-2; 11 positions agree with TRBD1. Trimming took 5 bases from V and 1 from J; bases not matched to a gene: 9. In germline, CDR1 is DFQATT, CDR2 SNEGSKA (reference sequence). The CDR3 is 17 amino acids. CDR3 nucleotide sequence: TGCAGTGCTCGCCGGGGGGACAGGGGGGGGAACACCGGGGAGCTGTTTTTT. This encodes CSARRGDRGGNTGELFF.

This clonotype was counted many times. The genes are TRBV24-1 and TRBJ2-1; 7 nucleotides align to TRBD1. The CDR3 loop spans 13 amino acids. Trimming took 7 bases from V and 4 from J; bases not matched to a gene: 3. Germline V CDR1 and CDR2: KGHDR, SFDVKD. The CDR3, as DNA: TGTGCCACCAGCGGGACAGCATACAATGAGCAGTTCTTC. Its protein product is CATSGTAYNEQFF.

This clonotype was observed at least ten times. The genes are TRBV18 and TRBJ2-7; 10 bases fit TRBD2. The CDR3 contains 17 residues. CDR1 is KGHSH and CDR2 is LQKENI in the germline V gene. Trimming cost V 1 base and J 3 bases; bases outside gene matches: 9. CDR3 region: CASSPQAGGTSVYEQYF. The CDR3 bases are TGTGCCAGCTCACCACAGGCGGGTGGGACTAGCGTCTACGAGCAGTACTTC. Using reference TRBV18 and TRBJ2-7 for the parts outside the CDR3, the full variable domain is NAGVMQNPRHLVRRRGQEARLRCSPMKGHSHVYWYRQLPEEGLKFMVYLQKENIIDESGMPKERFSAEFPKEGPSILRIQQVVRGDSAAYFCASSPQAGGTSVYEQYFGPGTRLTVT.

This clonotype was observed many times. The chain is built from TRBV3-1 and TRBJ2-5; 12 bases align to TRBD2. Germline V gene data show CDR1 as LGHDT and CDR2 as YNNKEL (reference sequence). V dropped 4 bases and J dropped 4; count of bases not matched to a gene: 4. This CDR3 region has 15 residues. CDR3 protein: CASSPSGRARETQYF. The CDR3, as DNA: TGTGCCAGCAGCCCTAGCGGGAGGGCCCGAGAGACCCAGTACTTC.

This clonotype was counted at least ten times. This CDR3 reads CASSSFSSLSYNEQFF. The DNA for the CDR3 is TGTGCCAGCAGTTCGTTTTCGAGTTTATCCTACAATGAGCAGTTCTTC. This rearrangement joins TRBV6-5 to TRBJ2-1; D gene unclear. Trimming removed 4 bases at V and 1 base at J, with 14 bases between. The CDR3 has 16 residues. Germline CDR1 reads MNHEY; CDR2 reads SVGAGI.

The chain couples TRBV2 to TRBJ2-1; 11 positions agree with TRBD2. Germline-derived CDR1 and CDR2 are SNHLY and FYNNEI. This CDR3 is 18 amino acids long. Losses at the gene ends were 9 bases for V and 9 bases for J; bases not matched to a gene: 22. The CDR3 sequence is CASWESGTSGISGGEQFF. Written as DNA, the CDR3 is TGTGCCAGTTGGGAATCCGGGACTAGCGGAATTTCCGGGGGTGAGCAGTTCTTC.

This clonotype was seen at least ten times. V usage is TRBV4-3 and J usage is TRBJ2-5, with D possibly TRBD2 on 6 matching bases. The CDR3 runs 16 residues. Germline loops: CDR1 LGHNA, CDR2 YSLEER. V lost 1 base to trimming and J lost 1 base, with 13 bases between them. The CDR3 region is CASSQGNGRGQETQYF. In DNA form, the CDR3 reads TGCGCCAGCAGCCAAGGCAACGGGAGAGGCCAAGAGACCCAGTACTTC.

Ten or more counts support this clonotype. The chain employs TRBV19 and TRBJ2-7, with 13 bases lining up with TRBD2. The V gene's germline CDR1 is LNHDA and CDR2 SQIVND (reference sequence). The trim removed 4 bases at V and 6 bases at J, leaving 9 bases unmatched. CDR3 size: 16 residues. CDR3 nucleotide sequence: TGTGCCAGTAGTACTGGACTAGCGGGAGCTCTGGGCGAGCAGTACTTC. Residues: CASSTGLAGALGEQYF.

At least ten counts were recorded for this clonotype. The chain uses TRBV5-5 and TRBJ2-1, with 15 bases matching TRBD2. Germline CDR1 reads SGHKS; CDR2 reads YYEKEE (reference sequence). The CDR3 loop spans 18 amino acids. Trimming removed 3 bases from V and 0 bases from J; junction bases left unmatched: 4. CDR3 nucleotide sequence: TGTGCCAGCAGCTGGACTAGCGGGAGGGCCCTCTCCTACAATGAGCAGTTCTTC. Protein product: CASSWTSGRALSYNEQFF.

This clonotype occurred many times. The chain uses TRBV7-6 and TRBJ1-3, with no clear D. Trimming took 1 base from V and 0 from J, leaving 16 bases between them. The CDR3 has 18 amino acids. The germline gives CDR1 SGHVS, CDR2 FNYEAQ. The CDR3 nucleotides are TGTGCCAGCAGCTTAGAATCGGCTCTAACAAACTCTGGAAACACCATATATTTT. Residues: CASSLESALTNSGNTIYF.

This clonotype has a count of ten or more. V is TRBV20-1 and J is TRBJ1-5, with no clear D. CDR1 and CDR2 from the germline V gene are DFQATT and SNEGSKA (reference sequence). There are 12 residues in the CDR3. The germline V and J ends were trimmed by 6 bases and 5 bases, with 11 bases remaining between them. CDR3 sequence: CSATDHDQPQHF. CDR3 in DNA: TGCAGTGCCACGGATCACGATCAGCCCCAGCATTTT.

V usage is TRBV7-9 and J usage is TRBJ2-7; D is tentatively TRBD1 or TRBD2 (6 bases each). Germline CDR1 and CDR2: SEHNR and FQNEAQ (reference sequence). Trimming removed 1 base from V and 0 bases from J, with 10 bases in between. The CDR3 consists of 15 residues. The CDR3 sequence is CASSLVGGHSYEQYF. In nucleotides, the CDR3 is TGTGCCAGCAGCTTAGTCGGGGGCCACTCCTACGAGCAGTACTTC. The full variable domain, its missing parts supplied by reference TRBV7-9 and TRBJ2-7, is DTGVSQNPRHKITKRGQNVTFRCDPISEHNRLYWYRQTLGQGPEFLTYFQNEAQLEKSRLLSDRFSAERPKGSFSTLEIQRTEQGDSAMYLCASSLVGGHSYEQYFGPGTRLTVT.

At least ten counts were recorded for this clonotype. This chain uses TRBV5-8 with TRBJ2-1, with 7 bases identical to TRBD2. The length of the CDR3 is 16 residues. V was clipped by 7 bases and J by 5 bases; unmatched bases: 15. Germline V lookup: CDR1 SGHTS, CDR2 YDEGEE. CDR3 region: CASHSMRGSRHNEQFF. For the CDR3, the DNA is TGTGCCAGCCACTCCATGCGCGGGAGTCGCCACAATGAGCAGTTCTTC.

In this sample, this clonotype turned up many times. The CDR3 sequence is CASSLVGNGVYEQYF. The CDR3 DNA reads TGTGCCAGCAGCTTAGTTGGCAATGGGGTCTACGAGCAGTACTTC. V gene TRBV7-2 combines with J gene TRBJ2-7; D remains unclear. CDR1 and CDR2 from the germline V gene are SGHTA and FQGNSA. The ends were cut back, 1 base at V and 3 bases at J, with 13 bases in the middle. The CDR3 consists of 15 residues.

This clonotype was found many times. A read error may account for a junction end that differs from germline. The chain is built from TRBV29-1 and TRBJ1-2; D is unclear. CDR1 and CDR2 from the germline V gene are SQVTM and ANQGSEA. The CDR3 totals 11 residues. The CDR3 region is CSAEWDYGYTF. CDR3 coding DNA: TGCAGCGCTGAATGGGACTATGGCTACACCTTC.

The chain combines TRBV5-4 with TRBJ2-7, with 9 bases fitting TRBD2. J gave up 4 bases and V 5 bases, and 10 bases lay outside the gene matches. The CDR3 spans 15 residues. Germline CDR1 reads SGHNT; CDR2 reads YYREEE (reference sequence). The CDR3 coding sequence is TGTGCCAGCAGGCTCAGCGGGGGGAGCGGGTACGAGCAGTACTTC. Protein: CASRLSGGSGYEQYF.

The genes are TRBV20-1 and TRBJ1-2; a possible D gene is TRBD1 (5 bases). Looked up from germline, CDR1 is DFQATT and CDR2 is SNEGSKA (reference sequence). This CDR3 is 15 amino acids long. Trimming shortened V by 5 bases and J by 0 bases, and 16 bases separated the two germline ends. The CDR3 sequence: CSARVGAWTNYGYTF. Here the CDR3 DNA reads TGCAGTGCTCGGGTAGGGGCGTGGACTAACTATGGCTACACCTTC.